This T cell receptor (beta chain) was documented in a study of identical twins. TCRdb analysed the 5' RACE reads with MiXCR anew, one entry per CDR3 protein. This table has about 690,000 distinct CDR3 sequences, around 20% appearing once. No donor was unhealthy or non-Caucasian. This clonotype appeared a single time. The antigen is not known. Findings and limits, study-wide: Among beta out-of-frame sequences, excess sharing between twins appeared weaker.

Germline V gene lookup returns CDR1 KGHDR and CDR2 SFDVKD. The CDR3 extends over 12 amino acids. V lost 1 base, J lost 7 bases, and 6 bases lay in between. These same records also appear under a second study, on T cells expressing NK-cell markers. According to that study: Out of eight donors sequenced, seven tested HCMV-seropositive and the remaining one seronegative. There were a handful of donors in whom these clonotypes also led the CD3+CD56-NKG2C+ fraction.

V and J are TRBV24-1 and TRBJ1-1; D call uncertain. The clonotype was recovered from a woman between 18 and 30 years old in good health. Material for sequencing was PBMCs. The DNA of the CDR3 is TGTGCCACCAGTGATTTCAGTGGTGAAGCTTTCTTT. Translated, it gives CATSDFSGEAFF.